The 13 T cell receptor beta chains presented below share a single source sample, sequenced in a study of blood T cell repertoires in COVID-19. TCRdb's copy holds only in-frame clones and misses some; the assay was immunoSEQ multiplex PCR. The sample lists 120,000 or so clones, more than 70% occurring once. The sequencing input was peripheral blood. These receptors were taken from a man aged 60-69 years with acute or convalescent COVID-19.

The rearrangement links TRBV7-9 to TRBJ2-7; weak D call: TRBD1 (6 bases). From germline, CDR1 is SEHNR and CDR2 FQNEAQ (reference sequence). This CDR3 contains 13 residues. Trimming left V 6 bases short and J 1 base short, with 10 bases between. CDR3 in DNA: TGTGCCAGCAGGGACAGCCCATCCTACGAGCAGTACTTC. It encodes CASRDSPSYEQYF.

The CDR3 coding sequence is TGCGCCAGCAGCTTGACCGCAGGACAGCCCCAGCATTTT. Protein: CASSLTAGQPQHF. J is TRBJ1-5 and V is TRBV5-1; unclear D gene. CDR1 is SGHRS, CDR2 YFSETQ, per germline. V lost 1 base and J lost 7, with 9 bases in between. The CDR3 has 13 amino acids.

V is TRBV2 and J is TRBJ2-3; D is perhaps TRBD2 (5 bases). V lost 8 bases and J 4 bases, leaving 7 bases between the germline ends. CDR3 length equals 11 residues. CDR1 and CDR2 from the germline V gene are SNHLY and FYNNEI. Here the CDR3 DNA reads TGTGCCAGCCAACTAGCAGATACGCAGTATTTT. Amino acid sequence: CASQLADTQYF. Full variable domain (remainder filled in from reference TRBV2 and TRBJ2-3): EPEVTQTPSHQVTQMGQEVILRCVPISNHLYFYWYRQILGQKVEFLVSFYNNEISEKSEIFDDQFSVERPDGSNFTLKIRSTKLEDSAMYFCASQLADTQYFGPGTRLTVL.

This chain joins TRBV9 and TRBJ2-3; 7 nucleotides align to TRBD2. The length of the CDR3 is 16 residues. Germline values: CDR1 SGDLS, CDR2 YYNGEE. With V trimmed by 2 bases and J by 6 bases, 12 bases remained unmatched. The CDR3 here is CASSVSAAGVVDTQYF. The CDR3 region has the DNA TGTGCCAGCAGCGTCTCCGCGGCGGGAGTTGTGGATACGCAGTATTTT.

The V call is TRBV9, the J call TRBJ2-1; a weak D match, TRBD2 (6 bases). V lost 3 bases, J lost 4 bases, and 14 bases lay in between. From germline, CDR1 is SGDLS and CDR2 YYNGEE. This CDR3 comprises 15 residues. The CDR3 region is CASSGAGTVYNEQFF. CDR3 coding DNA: TGTGCCAGCAGCGGGGCCGGGACTGTATACAATGAGCAGTTCTTC.

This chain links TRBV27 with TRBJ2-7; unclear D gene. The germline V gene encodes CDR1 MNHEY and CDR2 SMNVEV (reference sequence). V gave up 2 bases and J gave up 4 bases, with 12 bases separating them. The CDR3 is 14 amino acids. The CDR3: CASSLVGVGYEQYF. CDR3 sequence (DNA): TGTGCCAGCAGTTTAGTAGGAGTGGGTTACGAGCAGTACTTC.

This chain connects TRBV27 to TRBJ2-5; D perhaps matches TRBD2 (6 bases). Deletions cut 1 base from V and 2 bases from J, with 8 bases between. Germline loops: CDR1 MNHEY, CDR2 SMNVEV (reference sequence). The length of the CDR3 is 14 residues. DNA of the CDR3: TGTGCCAGCAGTTTATGGGGGGAACAAGAGACCCAGTACTTC. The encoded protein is CASSLWGEQETQYF.

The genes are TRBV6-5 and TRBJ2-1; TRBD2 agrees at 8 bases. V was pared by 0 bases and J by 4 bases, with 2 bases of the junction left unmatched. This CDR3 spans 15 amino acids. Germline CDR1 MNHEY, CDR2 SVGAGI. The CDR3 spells CASSYSPSGYNEQFF. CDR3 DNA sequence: TGTGCCAGCAGTTACTCTCCTAGCGGGTACAATGAGCAGTTCTTC.

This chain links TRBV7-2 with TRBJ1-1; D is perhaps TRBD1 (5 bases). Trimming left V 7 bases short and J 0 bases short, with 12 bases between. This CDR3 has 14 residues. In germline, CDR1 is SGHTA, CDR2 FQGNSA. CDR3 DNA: TGTGCCAGCACCAAAGGGGCGTTGAACACTGAAGCTTTCTTT. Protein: CASTKGALNTEAFF.

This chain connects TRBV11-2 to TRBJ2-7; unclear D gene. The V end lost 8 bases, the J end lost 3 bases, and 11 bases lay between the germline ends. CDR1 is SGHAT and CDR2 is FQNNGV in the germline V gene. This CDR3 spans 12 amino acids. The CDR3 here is CASSETGYEQYF. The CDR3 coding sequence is TGTGCCAGCTCCGAGACTGGCTACGAGCAGTACTTC. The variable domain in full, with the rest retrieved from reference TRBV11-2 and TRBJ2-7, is EAGVAQSPRYKIIEKRQSVAFWCNPISGHATLYWYQQILGQGPKLLIQFQNNGVVDDSQLPKDRFSAERLKGVDSTLKIQPAKLEDSAVYLCASSETGYEQYFGPGTRLTVT.

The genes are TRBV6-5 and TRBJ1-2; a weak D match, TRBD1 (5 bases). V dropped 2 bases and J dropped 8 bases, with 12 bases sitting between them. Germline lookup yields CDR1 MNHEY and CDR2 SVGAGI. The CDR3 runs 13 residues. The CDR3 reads CASSYGRGGGYTF. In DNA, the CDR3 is TGTGCCAGCAGTTACGGGAGGGGAGGGGGCTACACCTTC.

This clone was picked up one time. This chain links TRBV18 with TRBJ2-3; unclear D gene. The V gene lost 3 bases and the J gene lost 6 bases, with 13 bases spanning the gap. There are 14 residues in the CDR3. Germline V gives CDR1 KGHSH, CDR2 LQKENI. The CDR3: CASSPQARVDTQYF. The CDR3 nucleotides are TGTGCCAGCTCACCCCAGGCAAGAGTGGATACGCAGTATTTT.

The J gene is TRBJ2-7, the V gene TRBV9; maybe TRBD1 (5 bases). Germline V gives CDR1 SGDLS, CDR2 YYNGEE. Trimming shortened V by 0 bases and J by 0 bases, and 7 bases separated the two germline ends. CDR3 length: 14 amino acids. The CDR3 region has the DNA TGTGCCAGCAGCGTAGGACAGAACTCCTACGAGCAGTACTTC. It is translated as CASSVGQNSYEQYF.